The TCR beta chain under discussion was sequenced for a study of blood T cell repertoires in COVID-19. Study information: From T cells, B-cell-depleted T cells, or PBMCs came the material, which was cDNA or gDNA.

The CDR3 is made up of 13 amino acids. The germline CDR1 and CDR2 sequences are LNHDA and SQIVND (reference sequence). Deletions cut 5 bases from V and 5 bases from J, with 12 bases between. As processed by the authors: Reference gene primer amplification yielded estimated nucleated cell counts. The table came from immunoSEQ multiplex PCR; TCRdb's copy has only in-frame clones and leaves some out. V and J calls and clone size are those listed in that table; D and trimming were worked out from the DNA. The profile covers 400,000 or so clones, with 88% appearing a single time and approximately 2.1% taken by the ten largest.

Material: PBMCs or T cells enriched from blood (not recorded which). The V gene is TRBV19, the J gene TRBJ1-1; D is unresolved. The TCR comes from a woman in her thirties or forties with acute COVID-19. The DNA of the CDR3 is TGTGCCAGTAGTGATGGGCAGACGACTGAAGCTTTCTTT. Residues: CASSDGQTTEAFF.